Listed below are T cell receptor beta chains from one sample, sequenced in a study of early T cells in non-severe SARS-CoV-2 infection. From the 5' RACE reads, TCRdb called clonotypes with MiXCR, one entry per CDR3 protein. This table holds around 56,000 distinct CDR3 sequences, over 10% found once. Specimen: whole blood, collected at baseline. The receptors here all came from an adult who was a healthcare worker with PCR-confirmed SARS-CoV-2 infection or an uninfected control (not recorded which). Each CDR3 is given with its conserved first and last residue. The order of the fields is D gene, clone size, V gene, J gene, CDR3 DNA, CDR3 protein. The D gene is left open where the match is weak. Not all rows give a size; the values are once, few, many and, for expanded clones, a class.

D gene: .; clone size: .; V gene: TRBV20-1; J gene: TRBJ2-1; CDR3 DNA: TGCAGTGCTCCCCCAATCGGAGGGGTTGAGCAGTTCTTC; CDR3 protein: CSAPPIGGVEQFF
D gene: TRBD2; clone size: few; V gene: TRBV7-3; J gene: TRBJ2-1; CDR3 DNA: TGTGCCAGCAGCCGCGGGACTAGCGGGATGGGCAATGAGCAGTTCTTC; CDR3 protein: CASSRGTSGMGNEQFF
D gene: .; clone size: .; V gene: TRBV29-1; J gene: TRBJ1-2; CDR3 DNA: TGCAGCGTTGATACAGGAAACTATGGCTACACCTTC; CDR3 protein: CSVDTGNYGYTF
D gene: .; clone size: few; V gene: TRBV6-5; J gene: TRBJ2-2; CDR3 DNA: TGTGCCAGCAGCGCCATCAAGACAGCCACCGGGGAGCTGTTTTTT; CDR3 protein: CASSAIKTATGELFF
D gene: TRBD2; clone size: many; V gene: TRBV18; J gene: TRBJ2-1; CDR3 DNA: TGTGCCAGGCCGGGACTAGCGCGCAATGAGCAGTTCTTC; CDR3 protein: CARPGLARNEQFF
D gene: .; clone size: .; V gene: TRBV5-1; J gene: TRBJ2-1; CDR3 DNA: TGCGCCAGCAGCTTGGCTATGGACAATGAGCAGTTCTTC; CDR3 protein: CASSLAMDNEQFF
D gene: .; clone size: few; V gene: TRBV7-9; J gene: TRBJ1-1; CDR3 DNA: TGTGCCAGCAGGCCATCAGGAGGCCCTGAAGCTTTCTTT; CDR3 protein: CASRPSGGPEAFF
D gene: .; clone size: many; V gene: TRBV7-2; J gene: TRBJ2-7; CDR3 DNA: TGTGCCAGCAGCCCACAACGGGGACGGCTGATCTTC; CDR3 protein: CASSPQRGRLIF
D gene: TRBD2; clone size: many; V gene: TRBV7-3; J gene: TRBJ2-3; CDR3 DNA: TGTGCCAGCAGCTCGACCGGACTAGCGGGAGAAGATACGCAGTATTTT; CDR3 protein: CASSSTGLAGEDTQYF
D gene: .; clone size: few; V gene: TRBV18; J gene: TRBJ1-1; CDR3 DNA: TGTGCCAGCTCACCACCGACAGACACTGAAGCTTTCTTT; CDR3 protein: CASSPPTDTEAFF
D gene: TRBD2; clone size: few; V gene: TRBV28; J gene: TRBJ2-7; CDR3 DNA: TGTGCCAGCAGTTTTATGCGGGAGGTCACCTACGAGCAGTACTTC; CDR3 protein: CASSFMREVTYEQYF
D gene: .; clone size: many; V gene: TRBV5-4; J gene: TRBJ1-1; CDR3 DNA: TGTGCCAGCAGCGTGACAGGGAACACTGAAGCTTTCTTT; CDR3 protein: CASSVTGNTEAFF
D gene: .; clone size: .; V gene: TRBV7-7; J gene: TRBJ2-3; CDR3 DNA: TGTGCTAGCAGCTTAGACCCCGCAGATACGCAGTATTTT; CDR3 protein: CASSLDPADTQYF
D gene: TRBD1; clone size: .; V gene: TRBV7-9; J gene: TRBJ1-5; CDR3 DNA: TGTGCCAGCAGCTTCTCGACAGGGGGCGTAGGACAGCCCCAGCATTTT; CDR3 protein: CASSFSTGGVGQPQHF
D gene: .; clone size: .; V gene: TRBV6-1; J gene: TRBJ1-5; CDR3 DNA: TGTGCCAGCAAAGTTTTCGGGGAGGGGAGCAATCAGCCCCAGCATTTT; CDR3 protein: CASKVFGEGSNQPQHF
D gene: .; clone size: many; V gene: TRBV14; J gene: TRBJ1-1; CDR3 DNA: TGTGCCAGCAGCCAAGAAAGGCGCAGCCCGAACACTGAAGCTTTCTTT; CDR3 protein: CASSQERRSPNTEAFF
D gene: TRBD1; clone size: many; V gene: TRBV7-8; J gene: TRBJ2-7; CDR3 DNA: TGTGCCAGCAGCCCCCGGGACAGGGCTAAGGTCTACGAGCAGTACTTC; CDR3 protein: CASSPRDRAKVYEQYF
D gene: .; clone size: many; V gene: TRBV5-1; J gene: TRBJ2-7; CDR3 DNA: TGCGCCAGCAGCTTGGGCGGGACAAAGAACGAGCAGTACTTC; CDR3 protein: CASSLGGTKNEQYF
D gene: TRBD1; clone size: .; V gene: TRBV5-1; J gene: TRBJ2-1; CDR3 DNA: TGCGCCAGTGAGCCCGGGACAGATTACAATGAGCAGTTCTTC; CDR3 protein: CASEPGTDYNEQFF
D gene: TRBD2; clone size: .; V gene: TRBV19; J gene: TRBJ2-5; CDR3 DNA: TGTGCCAGTAGTATTGGGACTAGCTTCGTCGAGACCCAGTACTTC; CDR3 protein: CASSIGTSFVETQYF
D gene: TRBD1; clone size: few; V gene: TRBV27; J gene: TRBJ2-1; CDR3 DNA: TGTGCCAGCACCATGGACAGGGGAGCCTACAATGAGCAGTTCTTC; CDR3 protein: CASTMDRGAYNEQFF
D gene: TRBD1; clone size: few; V gene: TRBV7-3; J gene: TRBJ1-1; CDR3 DNA: TGTGCCAGCAGCTTAGCGGGGACAGGGGGTGTGAACACTGAAGCTTTCTTT; CDR3 protein: CASSLAGTGGVNTEAFF
D gene: .; clone size: .; V gene: TRBV5-4; J gene: TRBJ2-2; CDR3 DNA: TGTGCCAGCAGCTTGCCCCAGGGGAACACCGGGGAGCTGTTTTTT; CDR3 protein: CASSLPQGNTGELFF
D gene: .; clone size: many; V gene: TRBV15; J gene: TRBJ1-1; CDR3 DNA: TGTGCCACCAGCAGAGATGCGAGGGGGGGCACTGAAGCTTTCTTT; CDR3 protein: CATSRDARGGTEAFF
D gene: .; clone size: .; V gene: TRBV11-2; J gene: TRBJ2-3; CDR3 DNA: TGTGCCAGCAGCTTAGACGGAGATACGCAGTATTTT; CDR3 protein: CASSLDGDTQYF
D gene: TRBD1; clone size: few; V gene: TRBV28; J gene: TRBJ1-2; CDR3 DNA: TGTGCCAGCAGTTTCCCACAGGGGTACTATGGCTACACCTTC; CDR3 protein: CASSFPQGYYGYTF
D gene: TRBD2; clone size: .; V gene: TRBV27; J gene: TRBJ2-5; CDR3 DNA: TGTGCCAGCAGTGCGGCCGGAGCTAGCGGGACCCAGTACTTC; CDR3 protein: CASSAAGASGTQYF
D gene: .; clone size: many; V gene: TRBV7-6; J gene: TRBJ2-1; CDR3 DNA: TGTGCCAGCAGCATCGACCAGAGCTCCTACAATGAGCAGTTCTTC; CDR3 protein: CASSIDQSSYNEQFF
D gene: .; clone size: few; V gene: TRBV12-3/TRBV12-4; J gene: TRBJ1-5; CDR3 DNA: TGTGCCAGCAGTCACAATCAGCCCCAGCATTTT; CDR3 protein: CASSHNQPQHF
D gene: TRBD1; clone size: many; V gene: TRBV7-9; J gene: TRBJ1-6; CDR3 DNA: TGTGCCAGCAGCTCCAGGGGGAGCTCCTATAATTCACCCCTCCACTTT; CDR3 protein: CASSSRGSSYNSPLHF
D gene: TRBD2; clone size: .; V gene: TRBV5-1; J gene: TRBJ2-2; CDR3 DNA: TGCGCCAGCAGCTGGACTAGCGACACCGGGGAGCTGTTTTTT; CDR3 protein: CASSWTSDTGELFF
D gene: .; clone size: few; V gene: TRBV29-1; J gene: TRBJ2-1; CDR3 DNA: TGCAGCGGAGGACTGTGGGGCAATGAGCAGTTCTTC; CDR3 protein: CSGGLWGNEQFF
D gene: .; clone size: few; V gene: TRBV25-1; J gene: TRBJ2-5; CDR3 DNA: TGTGCCAGCAGTGATCGTTCCGGGATAGGCGAGACCCAGTACTTC; CDR3 protein: CASSDRSGIGETQYF
D gene: TRBD1; clone size: many; V gene: TRBV7-9; J gene: TRBJ2-7; CDR3 DNA: TGTGCCAGCAGCCCCCCCGGGACAGGGAGGAACGAGCAGTACTTC; CDR3 protein: CASSPPGTGRNEQYF
D gene: .; clone size: few; V gene: TRBV7-9; J gene: TRBJ2-1; CDR3 DNA: TGTGCCAGCAGCTCAAGCCCATCTGGGAATGAGCAGTTCTTC; CDR3 protein: CASSSSPSGNEQFF
D gene: .; clone size: .; V gene: TRBV29-1; J gene: TRBJ2-5; CDR3 DNA: TGCAGCGTTGACCCGCCGGTGGAGACCCAGTACTTC; CDR3 protein: CSVDPPVETQYF
D gene: .; clone size: .; V gene: TRBV6-1; J gene: TRBJ2-4; CDR3 DNA: TGTGCCAGCATTCTCCGCAGCGGGCTCACCAAAAACATTCAGTACTTC; CDR3 protein: CASILRSGLTKNIQYF
D gene: TRBD2; clone size: few; V gene: TRBV18; J gene: TRBJ2-1; CDR3 DNA: TGTGCCAGCTCGGCGACTAGCGGGAGAAATTTGGGTGAGCAGTTCTTC; CDR3 protein: CASSATSGRNLGEQFF
D gene: TRBD1; clone size: .; V gene: TRBV28; J gene: TRBJ1-2; CDR3 DNA: TGTGCCAGCAACCCCGACAGGGTCTATGGCTACACCTTC; CDR3 protein: CASNPDRVYGYTF
D gene: TRBD1; clone size: many; V gene: TRBV28; J gene: TRBJ2-7; CDR3 DNA: TGTGCCAGCAGTCCGCGGACAGGGGGATATGAGCAGTACTTC; CDR3 protein: CASSPRTGGYEQYF
D gene: .; clone size: .; V gene: TRBV7-6; J gene: TRBJ2-1; CDR3 DNA: TGTGCCAGCAGCTTAACGGGCGTCAATGAGCAGTTCTTC; CDR3 protein: CASSLTGVNEQFF
D gene: .; clone size: few; V gene: TRBV19; J gene: TRBJ2-7; CDR3 DNA: TGTGCCAGTAGTATAGTCCATAACAGGGACTCCTACGAGCAGTACTTC; CDR3 protein: CASSIVHNRDSYEQYF